These 10 T cell receptor beta chains share one sample of origin, sequenced in a study of T cells in tuberculosis. Sequencing used immunoSEQ multiplex PCR; TCRdb keeps in-frame clones, though not all of them. The sample lists roughly 34,000 clones, about 82% occurring once. Time point denoted: new active TB diagnosis, blood taken before or within 7 days of starting treatment. The specimen was PBMCs, collected at tuberculosis diagnosis. The receptors were gathered from an adult with tuberculosis.

The chain joins TRBV2 to TRBJ1-1; no reliable D call. This CDR3 spans 13 amino acids. Trimming took off 5 bases at V and 1 base at J, with 8 bases between the two ends. Germline CDR1 reads SNHLY; CDR2 reads FYNNEI. CDR3 region: CASSRVGNTEAFF. The CDR3 nucleotides are TGTGCCAGCAGTCGGGTGGGGAACACTGAAGCTTTCTTT.

This clone was observed a few times. The CDR3: CASSPGTPRNGYTF. The CDR3 coding sequence is TGTGCCAGCAGCCCCGGGACACCTCGAAATGGCTACACCTTC. V and J are TRBV7-9 and TRBJ1-2, with D possibly being TRBD1 (6 bases). The CDR3 spans 14 residues. Germline lookup yields CDR1 SEHNR and CDR2 FQNEAQ (reference sequence). V dropped 5 bases and J dropped 6 bases, with 16 bases sitting between them.

The genes are TRBV4-1 and TRBJ1-2; D is ambiguous. V was clipped by 4 bases and J by 4 bases, with 16 bases between them. Germline values: CDR1 MGHRA, CDR2 YSYEKL. This CDR3 comprises 15 residues. The CDR3 DNA is TGCGCCAGCAGCCTCAGACTCTCCCGAGGCTATGGCTACACCTTC. It is translated as CASSLRLSRGYGYTF.

The chain recombines TRBV6-5 with TRBJ1-3; D remains ambiguous. From germline, CDR1 is MNHEY and CDR2 SVGAGI. The germline V and J ends were trimmed by 2 bases and 0 bases, with 8 bases remaining between them. CDR3 length equals 15 residues. The CDR3 DNA reads as TGTGCCAGCAGTTACAAGCCTCGCTCTGGAAACACCATATATTTT. It translates to CASSYKPRSGNTIYF.

This rearrangement joins TRBV7-8 to TRBJ1-3; TRBD1 matches 8 bases. CDR1 is SGHVS, CDR2 FQNEAQ, per germline. V gave up 5 bases and J gave up 5 bases; unmatched junction bases: 5. The CDR3 totals 14 residues. The chain's CDR3 is CASSPGQGRNTIYF. CDR3 in DNA: TGTGCCAGCAGCCCAGGACAGGGAAGAAACACCATATATTTT.

The chain recombines TRBV7-3 with TRBJ2-3; D uncertain. The CDR3 length is 14 residues. Per germline, CDR1 SGHTA and CDR2 FQGTGA. Deletions cut 5 bases from V and 1 base from J, with 10 bases between. Written as DNA, the CDR3 is TGTGCCAGCAGCCTATTGAGAGGCACAGATACGCAGTATTTT. Protein product: CASSLLRGTDTQYF.

The CDR3 region is CASRRTGNNQPQHF. In DNA form, the CDR3 reads TGTGCCAGCAGACGGACAGGGAACAATCAGCCCCAGCATTTT. The J gene is TRBJ1-5, the V gene TRBV2; the match to TRBD1 covers 8 bases. The V gene's germline CDR1 is SNHLY and CDR2 FYNNEI. The CDR3 contains 14 residues. Trimming at V came to 6 bases and at J to 3 bases, leaving 4 bases not matched to a gene.

This chain connects TRBV6-4 to TRBJ2-3, with TRBD2 matching 11 bases. This CDR3 is 15 amino acids long. Germline loops: CDR1 MRHNA, CDR2 SNTAGT. V lost 5 bases, J lost 2 bases, and 3 bases stayed unmatched. The CDR3 here is CASSRTSGFTDTQYF. CDR3 bases: TGTGCCAGCAGTCGGACTAGCGGGTTCACAGATACGCAGTATTTT.

In DNA form, the CDR3 reads TGTGCCAGCAGTGAATACAGGGGGCTTAATGAGCAGTTCTTC. Its translation is CASSEYRGLNEQFF. The rearrangement links TRBV6-1 to TRBJ2-1, with 9 bases matching TRBD1. Germline CDR1 is MNHNS and CDR2 is SASEGT. Unmatched junction bases numbered 3, after V lost 2 bases and J lost 7 bases. The CDR3 length is 14 residues.

The V gene is TRBV6-4, the J gene TRBJ2-1, with 11 positions matching TRBD2. The CDR3 is 15 residues long. The germline CDR1 and CDR2 sequences are MRHNA and SNTAGT. The junction had 5 bases not matched to a gene; V was cut back by 3 bases and J by 7 bases. CDR3 residues: CASSEGTSGGNEQFF. The CDR3 region has the DNA TGTGCCAGCAGTGAAGGGACTAGCGGAGGGAATGAGCAGTTCTTC.